What follows is one T cell receptor (beta chain) and its context. The antigen is not known. The data stem from a study of PD-1 blockade in classical Hodgkin lymphoma. Across the study: Administration of nivolumab to patients was at 3 mg/kg intravenously every 2 weeks. Study results and caveats: Whatever underlies the repertoire differences (possibly disease activity or prior therapy) remains undefined. Healthy donors were reported to have higher baseline TCR diversity than newly diagnosed patients. Significant TCR diversity gains by C4D1 occurred in CD4+ but not CD8+ cells.

No patient escaped relapse after autologous stem cell transplantation, and brentuximab vedotin exposure varied. The germline V and J ends were trimmed by 2 bases and 5 bases, with 10 bases remaining between them. Germline CDR1 SEHNR, CDR2 FQNEAQ (reference sequence). The CDR3 is made up of 14 amino acids. Produced via immunoSEQ multiplex PCR; TCRdb's table is partial and in-frame only. Found here are 2,000 to 3,000 clones, around 58% of them singletons; the top ten hold more than 30%. J is TRBJ2-1 and V is TRBV7-9; TRBD1 is a possible D gene (6 bases). The sample in question was peripheral blood mononuclear cells (PBMCs), obtained at baseline. The origin of this receptor is a human donor with classical Hodgkin lymphoma. The chain's CDR3 is CASSLLRDNNEQFF. The CDR3 DNA reads TGTGCCAGCAGCTTATTGAGGGACAACAATGAGCAGTTCTTC.